These 8 T cell receptor beta chains came from one sample sequenced in a study of shared clonotypes between healthy human individuals. Using immunoSEQ multiplex PCR, the repertoire was profiled, and TCRdb retains in-frame clones only, with some absent. The top ten clones hold roughly 0.4% of a sample with roughly 1.5 million clones, around 98% of them seen once. Sequencing was performed on naive CD4+ T cells sorted from blood. Indicated subset: CD45RA+ positively selected. These receptors all come from a man under 40 in good health.

Points on this clone: Distinct nucleotide sequences in the sample also encode this CDR3. This chain links TRBV7-2 with TRBJ2-1; no firm D call. This CDR3 contains 15 residues. V was cut by 0 bases and J by 0 bases, with 6 bases left in between. The germline gives CDR1 SGHTA, CDR2 FQGNSA. CDR3 in amino acids: CASSLALSSYNEQFF. CDR3 nucleotide sequence: TGTGCCAGCAGCTTAGCCCTAAGCTCCTACAATGAGCAGTTCTTC.

The genes are TRBV6-1 and TRBJ1-3; D perhaps matches TRBD1 (5 bases). The CDR3 loop spans 14 amino acids. V gave up 8 bases and J gave up 4 bases, with 15 bases separating them. The V gene's germline CDR1 is MNHNS and CDR2 SASEGT. CDR3 nucleotides: TGTGCCAGCGGGAGTTGGGGGAACGGAAACACCATATATTTT. Translation gives CASGSWGNGNTIYF.

The chain carries TRBV30 and TRBJ1-2, with 10 bases that match TRBD1. Trimming at V came to 1 base and at J to 8 bases, leaving 4 bases not matched to a gene. The CDR3 sequence is 13 residues long. CDR1 GTSNPN and CDR2 SVGIG come from the germline V gene (reference sequence). Here the CDR3 reads CAWSAGTGDGYTF. Written as DNA, the CDR3 is TGTGCCTGGAGTGCGGGGACAGGGGACGGCTACACCTTC.

The genes are TRBV21-1 and TRBJ2-1; TRBD2, the table's D call, lacks a check against the DNA. TRBV21-1 is tagged as a pseudogene. The CDR3 length is 15 residues. CDR3 protein: CASTPSGRTHNEQFF. In DNA form, the CDR3 reads TGTGCCAGCACCCCTAGCGGGAGGACGCACAATGAGCAGTTCTTC.

J is TRBJ1-2 and V is TRBV10-3; weak D call: TRBD1 (6 bases). From germline, CDR1 is ENHRY and CDR2 SYGVKD. The CDR3 length is 12 residues. Trimming took 8 bases from V and 9 from J, leaving 16 bases between them. The CDR3 DNA reads TGTGCCATCGGGACAATCTTGACTCGCTACACCTTC. As protein: CAIGTILTRYTF.

On this clone itself: Other DNA variants within this sample encode the same CDR3. V gene TRBV18 combines with J gene TRBJ2-7; D gene ambiguous. The germline V and J ends were trimmed by 2 bases and 2 bases, with 7 bases remaining between them. This CDR3 comprises 13 residues. In germline, CDR1 is KGHSH, CDR2 LQKENI. CDR3 amino acids: CASSPGKAYEQYF. CDR3 sequence (DNA): TGTGCCAGCTCACCAGGGAAGGCCTACGAGCAGTACTTC.

The V and J genes are TRBV7-9 and TRBJ2-3; 9 positions agree with TRBD1. Germline V gives CDR1 SEHNR, CDR2 FQNEAQ (reference sequence). V trimming: 0 bases; J trimming: 8 bases; junction bases outside the gene matches: 3. This CDR3 contains 14 residues. The CDR3 is CASSLADRGSTQYF. The CDR3 DNA sequence: TGTGCCAGCAGCTTAGCGGACAGGGGCTCTACGCAGTATTTT.

This rearrangement joins TRBV6-1 to TRBJ2-1; weak D call: TRBD1 (6 bases). Trimming took off 1 base at V and 2 bases at J, with 9 bases between the two ends. This CDR3 has 15 residues. Germline assignment: CDR1 MNHNS and CDR2 SASEGT. The CDR3 loop is CASSEEDRAYNEQFF. CDR3 nucleotides: TGTGCCAGCAGTGAAGAGGACAGAGCCTACAATGAGCAGTTCTTC.